Listed below are T cell receptor beta chains from one sample, sequenced in a study of long-term antiretroviral therapy in people with HIV. Clones were read by immunoSEQ multiplex PCR, and TCRdb kept only the in-frame ones, dropping some. The sample gives 30,000 to 40,000 clones, around four fifths of which show up once; approximately 8% is in the top ten. The sequenced sample was unsorted PBMCs, obtained 0.4 years before starting antiretroviral therapy. The receptors come from a man aged 18 to 29 with HIV. CDR3s leave out the opening cysteine and the closing phenylalanine or tryptophan. Each record gives: V gene, D gene, CDR3 protein. A D gene is named only where the DNA matches it firmly.

TRBV19 . ASSIINTGELF
TRBV5-6 . ASSLPGSFEQY
TRBV19 . ASSILASGEETQY
TRBV5-5 TRBD1 ASSPGQGAIVGGYT
TRBV9 . ASSVGGGGVYNEQF
TRBV5-5 . ASVVREGYEQY
TRBV5-1 . ASSFGSEYNEQF
TRBV5-1 TRBD1 ASSPRTGYGYT
TRBV30 . AWNRDFYEQY
TRBV7-2 . ASSYMGGSGRSYEQY
TRBV29-1 . SVERQQDGYT
TRBV7-9 TRBD2 ASSLGTSPNEQF
TRBV2 TRBD2 AKGSASGSPETQY
TRBV7-9 . ASSQMNTEAF
TRBV9 TRBD1 ASSVGTGIEQY
TRBV7-9 . ASTPQGSGNTIY
TRBV9 TRBD1 ASSVGDRKTYEQY
TRBV27 . ASAGISNQPQH
TRBV12-5 TRBD1 ASGPGQGVNQETQY
TRBV13 . ASSLGGRNQPQH
TRBV18 . ASSPSAGDPIEQY
TRBV6-1 . ASSETGTKTQY
TRBV30 TRBD1 AWRKFGQVYEQY
TRBV11-2 TRBD1 ASSWDRGRSLRLGYT
TRBV18 . ASSPQETQY
TRBV7-3 TRBD1 ASSLDRTSGANVLT
TRBV11-2 . ASGSYEQF
TRBV4-3 . ASSQEDQALYEQY
TRBV7-9 TRBD1 ASSLATGGLELF
TRBV10-3 . AISEVGGNEKLF
TRBV10-3 TRBD2 AISTSGILTDTQY
TRBV5-5 . ASSLSRGHPYEQY
TRBV6-5 TRBD1 ASSQTGGAYNEQF
TRBV9 . ASSVTAGISSYT
TRBV2 TRBD1 ASSDGQGFSTEAF
TRBV7-3 . ASSLISADTQY
TRBV15 TRBD1 ATSPGQEPYGYT
TRBV6-1 . ASSERTGNQPQH
TRBV2 TRBD1 ASRDQHDRGWYTEAF
TRBV5-5 TRBD1 ASSQLDRGQETQY
TRBV5-3 . ARSLDWKADKETQY
TRBV5-1 . ASSRTGFTDTQY
TRBV4-1 TRBD2 ASSQGSGGLETQY
TRBV27 TRBD1 ASSPGPGTGIYGYT
TRBV30 . AWSPGTNYGYT
TRBV5-1 TRBD2 ASGRTPHLSGATETQY
TRBV28 TRBD2 ASSSQIVQSGTREGTDTQY
TRBV9 . ASSVENRVTYTGELF
TRBV19 . ASIGQRNTGELF
TRBV9 . ASSVGPAYEQY
TRBV7-9 TRBD2 ASSFGLAGPDYEQY
TRBV7-8 . ASSLAVGGQFASYEQY